Shown below are 32 T cell receptor beta chains from a single sample sequenced in a study of T cell repertoires in cytomegalovirus infection. In TCRdb, the reads were re-called with MiXCR into one record per CDR3 protein. The sample holds fewer than 200,000 distinct CDR3 sequences, about 15% seen once. Sequenced sample: PBMCs. These TCRs come from a human donor in good health (CMV status not recorded). Some clones in this sample may be carry-over from other donors' samples.

This clonotype showed up just a few times. The J gene is TRBJ2-7, the V gene TRBV6-6; 9 positions agree with TRBD1. CDR3 length: 15 amino acids. The germline gives CDR1 MNHNY, CDR2 SVGAGI (reference sequence). V was pared by 6 bases and J by 6 bases, with 12 bases of the junction left unmatched. Written as DNA, the CDR3 is TGTGCCAGCAGCTTGGACAGGGGAGTTTCAACCGAGCAGTACTTC. It is translated as CASSLDRGVSTEQYF.

This clonotype was detected ten times or more. The gene calls are TRBV7-9 and TRBJ2-1; D is perhaps TRBD1 (6 bases). Germline CDR1 is SEHNR and CDR2 is FQNEAQ (reference sequence). This CDR3 comprises 15 residues. Trimming removed 7 bases at V and 0 bases at J, with 13 bases between. CDR3 bases: TGTGCCAGCAACCCGACAGGCCGCTCCTACAATGAGCAGTTCTTC. Translating gives CASNPTGRSYNEQFF.

About this clonotype itself: This could be a read error, since a much larger clone is one nucleotide away. The rearrangement links TRBV7-9 to TRBJ1-4, with D unresolved. V lost 4 bases and J 0 bases, leaving 18 bases between the germline ends. The germline CDR1 and CDR2 sequences are SEHNR and FQNEAQ (reference sequence). This CDR3 comprises 18 residues. The CDR3 sequence: CASSSKPAGEATNEKLFF. CDR3 bases: TGTGCCAGCAGCTCAAAACCCGCCGGAGAAGCAACTAATGAAAAACTGTTTTTT.

This clonotype was observed at least ten times. The chain uses TRBV28 and TRBJ2-7; D is ambiguous. The CDR3 covers 12 residues. Germline values: CDR1 MDHEN, CDR2 SYDVKM. V was cut by 2 bases and J by 7 bases, with 9 bases left in between. The CDR3 sequence: CASSLGSPEQYF. Here the CDR3 DNA reads TGTGCCAGCAGTTTAGGCAGTCCTGAGCAGTACTTC. The variable domain in full, completed from reference TRBV28 and TRBJ2-7, reads DVKVTQSSRYLVKRTGEKVFLECVQDMDHENMFWYRQDPGLGLRLIYFSYDVKMKEKGDIPEGYSVSREKKERFSLILESASTNQTSMYLCASSLGSPEQYFGPGTRLTVT.

This clonotype was counted only a few times. This chain uses TRBV13 with TRBJ1-1, with unresolved D. Between the trimmed V and J ends, which lost 7 bases and 11 bases, there was a span of 14 bases. This CDR3 comprises 11 residues. The germline gives CDR1 PRHDT, CDR2 FYEKMQ (reference sequence). CDR3: CASTSNRLAFF. The CDR3 nucleotides are TGTGCCAGCACTTCGAACCGCCTGGCTTTCTTT.

This clonotype was seen more than once but under ten times. The CDR3 here is CASSQDWVDVLPNSPLHF. The CDR3 DNA reads as TGCGCCAGCAGCCAAGATTGGGTAGACGTACTACCTAATTCACCCCTCCACTTT. The J gene is TRBJ1-6, the V gene TRBV4-1, with unresolved D. The length of the CDR3 is 18 residues. Germline V gene sequence: CDR1 MGHRA, CDR2 YSYEKL. V lost 0 bases and J lost 6, with 18 bases in between.

The rearrangement uses TRBV5-4 and TRBJ1-5, with 9 positions matching TRBD1. J was trimmed by 7 bases and V by 4 bases; bases with no gene match: 9. In germline, CDR1 is SGHNT, CDR2 YYREEE (reference sequence). The CDR3 length is 15 residues. The CDR3: CASSRGTGIGQPQHF. CDR3 sequence (DNA): TGTGCCAGCAGCAGAGGGACAGGGATAGGACAGCCCCAGCATTTT. Full variable domain (missing parts from reference TRBV5-4 and TRBJ1-5): ETGVTQSPTHLIKTRGQQVTLRCSSQSGHNTVSWYQQALGQGPQFIFQYYREEENGRGNFPPRFSGLQFPNYSSELNVNALELDDSALYLCASSRGTGIGQPQHFGDGTRLSIL.

The chain combines TRBV6-1 with TRBJ1-4; D uncertain. This CDR3 spans 11 amino acids. The ends were cut back, 6 bases at V and 8 bases at J, with 7 bases in the middle. CDR1 MNHNS and CDR2 SASEGT come from the germline V gene. CDR3 region: CASSSREKLFF. DNA for the CDR3: TGTGCCAGCAGCTCCCGGGAAAAACTGTTTTTT.

This clonotype has a count of ten or more. This sequence joins TRBV7-9 and TRBJ1-4; D is uncertain. CDR1 and CDR2 (germline): SEHNR, FQNEAQ (reference sequence). Trimming removed 3 bases at V and 0 bases at J, with 8 bases between. The CDR3 sequence is 15 residues long. The chain's CDR3 is CASSFFSTTNEKLFF. The CDR3 coding sequence is TGTGCCAGCAGCTTCTTCAGCACAACTAATGAAAAACTGTTTTTT.

This clonotype was seen a few times. The gene calls are TRBV29-1 and TRBJ1-2, with D unresolved. CDR1 and CDR2 (germline): SQVTM, ANQGSEA. V dropped 0 bases and J dropped 6 bases, with 5 bases sitting between them. CDR3 length: 11 residues. In DNA form, the CDR3 reads TGCAGCGTTGAAGATCGAAATGGCTACACCTTC. The encoded protein is CSVEDRNGYTF.

Many counts were recorded for this clonotype. This chain links TRBV7-2 with TRBJ2-7; TRBD2 matches 9 bases. The junction had 6 bases not matched to a gene; V was cut back by 3 bases and J by 6 bases. The CDR3 runs to 14 residues. Per germline, CDR1 SGHTA and CDR2 FQGNSA. The CDR3 DNA reads as TGTGCCAGCAGCTTGAAAGCGGGAGGAAGCGAGCAGTACTTC. Protein: CASSLKAGGSEQYF.

The DNA of the CDR3 is TGTGCCAGCAGCCACTCCCCTCGATCCTACAATGAGCAGTTCTTC. Translation gives CASSHSPRSYNEQFF. The chain couples TRBV3-1 to TRBJ2-1; D is unclear. In germline, CDR1 is LGHDT, CDR2 YNNKEL (reference sequence). The CDR3 has 15 amino acids. Trimming took 3 bases from V and 1 from J, leaving 10 bases between them.

A few counts support this clonotype. This rearrangement joins TRBV5-1 to TRBJ2-2, with 8 bases lining up with TRBD1. Germline trimming cut 2 bases from V and 4 bases from J; bases unmatched to any gene: 4. Germline lookup yields CDR1 SGHRS and CDR2 YFSETQ. This CDR3 region has 15 residues. CDR3 DNA sequence: TGCGCCAGCAGCTTCACAGGGGGAACCACCGGGGAGCTGTTTTTT. This translates into CASSFTGGTTGELFF.

Of note for this clonotype: A much larger clone differs from this one at a single base, so this may be a read error. This rearrangement joins TRBV7-2 to TRBJ2-2; D not resolved. The CDR3 spans 14 residues. Germline V gene data show CDR1 as SGHTA and CDR2 as FQGNSA. Trimming shortened V by 1 base and J by 2 bases, and 5 bases separated the two germline ends. CDR3: CASSLGNNTGELFF. In DNA, the CDR3 is TGTGCCAGCAGCTTAGGGAATAACACCGGGGAGCTGTTTTTT.

This clonotype was seen ten or more times. J is TRBJ2-3 and V is TRBV7-2; maybe TRBD1 (6 bases). This CDR3 has 14 residues. CDR1 is SGHTA, CDR2 FQGNSA, per germline. Trimming cost V 4 bases and J 4 bases, with 12 bases left between them. CDR3 region: CASSSPYRADTQYF. In DNA form, the CDR3 reads TGTGCCAGCAGCTCCCCCTACAGGGCAGATACGCAGTATTTT.

This clonotype was recorded at least ten times. This chain joins TRBV7-2 and TRBJ1-4; D unresolved. Trimming pared 5 bases from V and 7 bases from J, leaving 11 bases between. CDR1 SGHTA and CDR2 FQGNSA come from the germline V gene. The CDR3 totals 13 residues. This CDR3 reads CASSHKKGEKLFF. In nucleotides, the CDR3 is TGTGCCAGCAGCCACAAAAAGGGTGAAAAACTGTTTTTT.

The chain links TRBV3-1 to TRBJ2-7; 9 nucleotides line up with TRBD1. Germline CDR1 reads LGHDT; CDR2 reads YNNKEL (reference sequence). V was clipped by 4 bases and J by 4 bases; unmatched bases: 17. This CDR3 contains 18 residues. The CDR3 DNA follows: TGTGCCAGCAGCCCGCTCACCTTTCTGGACAGGGGAGGATACGAGCAGTACTTC. Residues: CASSPLTFLDRGGYEQYF.

As concerns this clonotype: A much larger clone lies one base from this, so it may be a read error. The V gene is TRBV7-2, the J gene TRBJ1-1; 10 bases are shared with TRBD1. The CDR3 consists of 14 residues. CDR1 and CDR2 from the germline V gene are SGHTA and FQGNSA. The CDR3 is CASSSGDRGTEALF. In DNA form, the CDR3 reads TGTGCCAGCAGCTCAGGGGACAGGGGCACTGAAGCTTTGTTT.

This clonotype appeared many times. This rearrangement joins TRBV29-1 to TRBJ2-1, with TRBD1 matching 10 bases. V was pared by 7 bases and J by 7 bases, with 10 bases of the junction left unmatched. CDR1 SQVTM and CDR2 ANQGSEA come from the germline V gene. This CDR3 has 14 residues. The CDR3 loop is CSAKKGQGRNEQFF. DNA of the CDR3: TGCAGCGCCAAGAAGGGACAGGGGAGAAATGAGCAGTTCTTC.

This clonotype was recorded a few times. The CDR3 is CASIQPGLHTGELFF. CDR3 DNA: TGTGCCAGCATTCAGCCGGGACTCCACACCGGGGAGCTGTTTTTT. The chain is built from TRBV6-2 or TRBV6-3 and TRBJ2-2; maybe TRBD2 (6 bases). Looked up from germline, CDR1 is MNHEY and CDR2 is SVGEGT. Trimming shortened V by 7 bases and J by 3 bases, and 15 bases separated the two germline ends. This CDR3 comprises 15 residues.

This clonotype was seen many times. V gene TRBV7-2 combines with J gene TRBJ2-5; the match to TRBD1 covers 11 bases. This CDR3 spans 15 amino acids. Unmatched junction bases numbered 7, after V lost 5 bases and J lost 5 bases. CDR1 and CDR2 (germline): SGHTA, FQGNSA. The CDR3 here is CASSPGQGVRETQYF. The CDR3, as DNA: TGTGCCAGCAGCCCGGGACAGGGGGTAAGGGAGACCCAGTACTTC.

This chain connects TRBV20-1 to TRBJ2-1; 10 bases map to TRBD1. The V segment lost 2 bases and the J segment 7 bases; nucleotides outside the gene matches: 8. Germline values: CDR1 DFQATT, CDR2 SNEGSKA (reference sequence). The CDR3 contains 15 residues. The CDR3 is CSARSPGQGINEQFF. The CDR3 coding sequence is TGCAGTGCTAGATCACCGGGACAGGGGATTAATGAGCAGTTCTTC.

The gene calls are TRBV4-1 and TRBJ1-2; TRBD1 agrees at 8 bases. The J segment lost 3 bases and the V segment lost 1 base, leaving 4 bases of the junction unmatched. This CDR3 region has 15 residues. Germline CDR1 MGHRA, CDR2 YSYEKL. The CDR3 region has the DNA TGCGCCAGCAGCCAAGTGGACAGGGTAGACTATGGCTACACCTTC. Protein product: CASSQVDRVDYGYTF.

This chain links TRBV12-5 with TRBJ1-5; D is unclear. The CDR3 length is 12 residues. The V end lost 7 bases, the J end lost 7 bases, and 11 bases lay between the germline ends. Per germline, CDR1 LGHNT and CDR2 FRNRAP. The DNA of the CDR3 is TGTGCTAGTGCCCTTCCGGGACAGCCCCAGCATTTT. It translates to CASALPGQPQHF.

CDR3 in amino acids: CSARGQTETLYGYTF. The CDR3 DNA follows: TGCAGTGCTAGAGGTCAGACAGAAACTCTCTATGGCTACACCTTC. V usage is TRBV20-1 and J usage is TRBJ1-2; a possible D gene is TRBD1 (5 bases). V gave up 1 base and J gave up 4 bases, with 16 bases separating them. The CDR3 loop spans 15 amino acids. Germline V gene data show CDR1 as DFQATT and CDR2 as SNEGSKA (reference sequence).

V usage is TRBV29-1 and J usage is TRBJ1-2, with a possible D match to TRBD1 (6 bases). Looked up from germline, CDR1 is SQVTM and CDR2 is ANQGSEA. This CDR3 contains 13 residues. V lost 7 bases and J lost 4, with 16 bases in between. The CDR3 DNA reads as TGCAGCGCGCTCAGGGGAGGAAGCTATGGCTACACCTTC. Translated: CSALRGGSYGYTF.

This clonotype has ten or more counts. The chain employs TRBV7-6 and TRBJ2-1; D call uncertain. The CDR3 loop spans 14 amino acids. The V gene's germline CDR1 is SGHVS and CDR2 FNYEAQ. Trimming took 1 base from V and 7 from J, leaving 11 bases between them. In nucleotides, the CDR3 is TGTGCCAGCAGCTTAGGTCAGCTCCGTAATGAGCAGTTCTTC. Protein: CASSLGQLRNEQFF.

This clonotype was recorded many times. This chain joins TRBV7-2 and TRBJ2-1, with 8 positions matching TRBD2. There are 16 residues in the CDR3. J gave up 1 base and V 2 bases, and 4 bases lay outside the gene matches. Germline lookup yields CDR1 SGHTA and CDR2 FQGNSA. The CDR3 DNA is TGTGCCAGCAGCTTAAGTAGCGGGGCTTCCTACAATGAGCAGTTCTTC. It encodes CASSLSSGASYNEQFF.

The gene calls are TRBV7-6 and TRBJ1-1; no clear D gene. From germline, CDR1 is SGHVS and CDR2 FNYEAQ. The germline V and J ends were trimmed by 0 bases and 5 bases, with 7 bases remaining between them. The CDR3 covers 13 residues. The CDR3 DNA follows: TGTGCCAGCAGCTTAGCGTTGTATACTGAAGCTTTCTTT. It codes for CASSLALYTEAFF.

This clonotype was detected many times. The chain uses TRBV5-1 and TRBJ1-1; D is undetermined. V lost 2 bases, J lost 2 bases, and 10 bases lay in between. The V gene's germline CDR1 is SGHRS and CDR2 YFSETQ. The CDR3 is made up of 14 amino acids. The CDR3 loop reads CASSFGSPNTEAFF. CDR3 DNA: TGCGCCAGCAGCTTCGGGTCCCCAAACACTGAAGCTTTCTTT.

This clonotype was found many times. V and J are TRBV7-8 and TRBJ2-3, with D maybe TRBD2 (6 bases). Trimming took 5 bases from V and 13 from J, leaving 13 bases between them. Germline V gene sequence: CDR1 SGHVS, CDR2 FQNEAQ. The CDR3 has 11 residues. CDR3 region: CASSEEGWEYF. CDR3 sequence (DNA): TGTGCCAGCAGCGAGGAGGGGTGGGAGTATTTT. Looking up the rest from reference TRBV7-8 and TRBJ2-3 gives the full variable domain: GAGVSQSPRYKVAKRGQDVALRCDPISGHVSLFWYQQALGQGPEFLTYFQNEAQLDKSGLPSDRFFAERPEGSVSTLKIQRTQQEDSAVYLCASSEEGWEYFGPGTRLTVL.

At least ten counts were recorded for this clonotype. The chain combines TRBV28 with TRBJ1-1, with D hard to call. Trimming removed 2 bases from V and 6 bases from J, with 7 bases in between. CDR3 length equals 12 residues. Germline V lookup: CDR1 MDHEN, CDR2 SYDVKM. The CDR3 sequence: CASSLGEAEAFF. The CDR3 DNA reads as TGTGCCAGCAGTTTAGGTGAAGCTGAAGCTTTCTTT.